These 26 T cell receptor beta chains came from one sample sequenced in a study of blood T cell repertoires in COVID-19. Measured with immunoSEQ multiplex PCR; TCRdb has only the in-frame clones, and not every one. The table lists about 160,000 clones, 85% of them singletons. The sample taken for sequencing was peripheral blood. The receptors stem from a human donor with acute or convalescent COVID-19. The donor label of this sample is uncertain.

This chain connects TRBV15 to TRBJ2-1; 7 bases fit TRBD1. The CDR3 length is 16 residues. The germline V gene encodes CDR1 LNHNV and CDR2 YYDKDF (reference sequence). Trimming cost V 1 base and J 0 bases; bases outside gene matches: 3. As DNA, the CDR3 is TGTGCCACCAGCAGAGCACAGGGGAGCTCCTACAATGAGCAGTTCTTC. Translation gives CATSRAQGSSYNEQFF. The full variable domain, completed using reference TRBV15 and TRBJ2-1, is DAMVIQNPRYQVTQFGKPVTLSCSQTLNHNVMYWYQQKSSQAPKLLFHYYDKDFNNEADTPDNFQSRRPNTSFCFLDIRSPGLGDTAMYLCATSRAQGSSYNEQFFGPGTRLTVL.

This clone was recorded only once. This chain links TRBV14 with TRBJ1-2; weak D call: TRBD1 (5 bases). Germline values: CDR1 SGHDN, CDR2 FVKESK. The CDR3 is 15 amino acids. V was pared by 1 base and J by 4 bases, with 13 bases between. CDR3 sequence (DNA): TGTGCCAGCAGCCAAGGCCGACAGACCCTCTATGGCTACACCTTC. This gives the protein CASSQGRQTLYGYTF.

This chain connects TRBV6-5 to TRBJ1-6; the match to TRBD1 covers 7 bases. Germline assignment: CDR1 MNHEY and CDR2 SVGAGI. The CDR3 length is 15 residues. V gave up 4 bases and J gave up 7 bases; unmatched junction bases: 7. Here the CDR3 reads CASSSRGQPNSPLHF. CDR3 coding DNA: TGTGCCAGCAGTTCTAGGGGACAGCCGAATTCACCCCTCCACTTT.

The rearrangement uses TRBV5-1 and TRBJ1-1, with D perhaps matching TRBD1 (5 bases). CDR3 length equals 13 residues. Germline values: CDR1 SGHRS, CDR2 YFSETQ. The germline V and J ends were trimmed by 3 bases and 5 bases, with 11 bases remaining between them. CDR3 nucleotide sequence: TGCGCCAGCAGCTATGGGGCAGGGACTGAAGCTTTCTTT. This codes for CASSYGAGTEAFF.

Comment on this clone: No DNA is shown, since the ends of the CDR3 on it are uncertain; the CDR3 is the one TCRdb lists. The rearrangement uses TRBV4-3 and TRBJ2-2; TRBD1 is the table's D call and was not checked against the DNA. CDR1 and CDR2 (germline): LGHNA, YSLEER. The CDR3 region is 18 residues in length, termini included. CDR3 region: CASSQDFGPGGNTGELFF.

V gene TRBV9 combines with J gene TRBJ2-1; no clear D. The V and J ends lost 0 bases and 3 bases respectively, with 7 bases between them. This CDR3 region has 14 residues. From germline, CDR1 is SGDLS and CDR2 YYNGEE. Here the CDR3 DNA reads TGTGCCAGCAGCGTAGGGGCCGGCTACAATGAGCAGTTCTTC. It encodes CASSVGAGYNEQFF.

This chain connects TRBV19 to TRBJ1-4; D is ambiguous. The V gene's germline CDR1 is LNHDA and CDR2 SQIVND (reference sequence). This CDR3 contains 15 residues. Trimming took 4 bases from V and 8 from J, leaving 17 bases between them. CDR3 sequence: CASSSPGPGKEKLFF. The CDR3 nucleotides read TGTGCCAGTAGTAGTCCAGGACCGGGGAAGGAAAAACTGTTTTTT.

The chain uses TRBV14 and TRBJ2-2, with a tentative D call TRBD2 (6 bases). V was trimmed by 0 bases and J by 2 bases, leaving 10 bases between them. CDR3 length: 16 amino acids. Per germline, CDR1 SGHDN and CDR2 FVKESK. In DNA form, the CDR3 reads TGTGCCAGCAGCCAAGATTGGAGGGGAAACACCGGGGAGCTGTTTTTT. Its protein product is CASSQDWRGNTGELFF.

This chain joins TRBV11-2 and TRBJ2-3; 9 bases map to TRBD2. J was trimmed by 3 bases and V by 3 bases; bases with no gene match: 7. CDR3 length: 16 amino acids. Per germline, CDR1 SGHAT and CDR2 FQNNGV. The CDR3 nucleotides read TGTGCCAGCAGCTTCGGCGGGGGGGCCCGTACAGATACGCAGTATTTT. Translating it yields CASSFGGGARTDTQYF.

CDR3 sequence: CASSPMWGVGNTIYF. The CDR3 coding sequence is TGTGCCAGCAGCCCAATGTGGGGGGTTGGAAACACCATATATTTT. The chain combines TRBV7-2 with TRBJ1-3; D is perhaps TRBD1 (5 bases). Trimming pared 5 bases from V and 3 bases from J, leaving 14 bases between. Germline values: CDR1 SGHTA, CDR2 FQGNSA. The CDR3 runs to 15 residues.

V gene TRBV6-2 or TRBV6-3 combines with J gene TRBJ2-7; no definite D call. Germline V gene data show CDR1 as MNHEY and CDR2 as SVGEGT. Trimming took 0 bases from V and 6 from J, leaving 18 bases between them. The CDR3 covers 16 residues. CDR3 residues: CASSYSLRQGAGEQYF. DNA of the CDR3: TGTGCCAGCAGTTACTCGTTGCGGCAAGGAGCTGGCGAGCAGTACTTC.

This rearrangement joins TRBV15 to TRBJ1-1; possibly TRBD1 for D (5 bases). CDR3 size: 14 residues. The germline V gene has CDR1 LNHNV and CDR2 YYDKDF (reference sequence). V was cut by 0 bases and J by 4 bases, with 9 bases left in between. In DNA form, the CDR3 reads TGTGCCACCAGCAGAGATGTCCAGGGCACTGAAGCTTTCTTT. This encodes CATSRDVQGTEAFF.

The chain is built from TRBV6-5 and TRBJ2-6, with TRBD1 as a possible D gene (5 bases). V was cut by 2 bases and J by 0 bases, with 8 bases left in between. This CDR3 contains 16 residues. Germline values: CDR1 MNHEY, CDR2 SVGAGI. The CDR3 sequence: CASSYRGSSGANVLTF. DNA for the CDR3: TGTGCCAGCAGTTACAGGGGAAGCTCTGGGGCCAACGTCCTGACTTTC.

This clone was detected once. CDR3 residues: CASSTAAGQVNTEAFF. The DNA for the CDR3 is TGTGCCAGCAGTACGGCCGCGGGACAGGTGAACACTGAAGCTTTCTTT. The chain recombines TRBV6-6 with TRBJ1-1, with TRBD1 identical over 8 bases. J gave up 0 bases and V 5 bases, and 8 bases lay outside the gene matches. Per germline, CDR1 MNHNY and CDR2 SVGAGI (reference sequence). This CDR3 is 16 amino acids long.

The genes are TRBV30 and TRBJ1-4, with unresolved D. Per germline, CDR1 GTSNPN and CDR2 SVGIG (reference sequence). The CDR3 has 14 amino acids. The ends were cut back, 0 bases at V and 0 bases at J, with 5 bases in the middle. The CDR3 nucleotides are TGTGCCTGGAGTGTATCTTCAACTAATGAAAAACTGTTTTTT. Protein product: CAWSVSSTNEKLFF.

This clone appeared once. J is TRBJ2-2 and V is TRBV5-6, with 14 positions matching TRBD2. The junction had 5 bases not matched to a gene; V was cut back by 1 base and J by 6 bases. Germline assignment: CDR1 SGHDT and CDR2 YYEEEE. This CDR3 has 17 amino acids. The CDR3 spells CASSLIGTSGGPGELFF. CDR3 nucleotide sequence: TGTGCCAGCAGCTTGATTGGGACTAGCGGGGGACCCGGGGAGCTGTTTTTT.

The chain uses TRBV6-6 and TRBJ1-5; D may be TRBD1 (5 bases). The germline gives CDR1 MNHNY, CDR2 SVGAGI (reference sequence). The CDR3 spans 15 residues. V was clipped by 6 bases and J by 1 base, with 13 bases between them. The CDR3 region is CASRKGLKSNQPQHF. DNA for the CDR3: TGTGCCAGCAGAAAGGGGTTAAAGAGCAATCAGCCCCAGCATTTT.

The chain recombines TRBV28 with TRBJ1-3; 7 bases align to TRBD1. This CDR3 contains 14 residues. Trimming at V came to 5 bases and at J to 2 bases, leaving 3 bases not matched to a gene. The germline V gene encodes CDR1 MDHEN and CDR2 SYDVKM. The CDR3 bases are TGTGCCAGCAGTCCCGGGACAGCTGGAAACACCATATATTTT. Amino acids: CASSPGTAGNTIYF.

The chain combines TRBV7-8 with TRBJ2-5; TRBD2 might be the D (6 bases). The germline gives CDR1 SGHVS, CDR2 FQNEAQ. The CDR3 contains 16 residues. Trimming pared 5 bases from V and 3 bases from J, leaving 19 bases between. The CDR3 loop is CASSHGPGAGKETQYF. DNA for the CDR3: TGTGCCAGCAGCCACGGGCCGGGAGCGGGCAAAGAGACCCAGTACTTC. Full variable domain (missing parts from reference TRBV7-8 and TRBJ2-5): GAGVSQSPRYKVAKRGQDVALRCDPISGHVSLFWYQQALGQGPEFLTYFQNEAQLDKSGLPSDRFFAERPEGSVSTLKIQRTQQEDSAVYLCASSHGPGAGKETQYFGPGTRLLVL.

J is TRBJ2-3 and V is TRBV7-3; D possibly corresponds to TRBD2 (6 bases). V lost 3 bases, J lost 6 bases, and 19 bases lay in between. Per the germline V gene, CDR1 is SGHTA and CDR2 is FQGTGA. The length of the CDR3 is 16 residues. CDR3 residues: CASSFRGGGGLDTQYF. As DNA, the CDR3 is TGTGCCAGCAGCTTCAGAGGCGGTGGAGGGCTGGATACGCAGTATTTT.

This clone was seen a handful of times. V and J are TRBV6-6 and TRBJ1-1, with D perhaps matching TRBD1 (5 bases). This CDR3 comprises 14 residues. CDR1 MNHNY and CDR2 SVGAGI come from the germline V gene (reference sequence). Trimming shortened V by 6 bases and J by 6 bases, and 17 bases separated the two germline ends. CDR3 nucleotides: TGTGCCAGCAGCCTACCAACGGGGGGTCCTGAAGCTTTCTTT. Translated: CASSLPTGGPEAFF.

CDR3: CASSQSGRVQSNQPQHF. DNA for the CDR3: TGTGCCAGCAGCCAATCCGGGAGGGTACAGAGCAATCAGCCCCAGCATTTT. The chain couples TRBV28 to TRBJ1-5; unclear D gene. Germline CDR1 and CDR2: MDHEN and SYDVKM. The ends were cut back, 6 bases at V and 1 base at J, with 19 bases in the middle. This CDR3 contains 17 residues.

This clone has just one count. The CDR3 DNA reads TGCGCCAGCAGCTCCCTCCCGGGGTTAGAGAATGAGCAGTTCTTC. Encoded protein: CASSSLPGLENEQFF. J is TRBJ2-1 and V is TRBV5-1; perhaps TRBD2 as D (5 bases). Germline V gene data show CDR1 as SGHRS and CDR2 as YFSETQ. The CDR3 is 15 amino acids. Trimming left V 3 bases short and J 7 bases short, with 17 bases between.

In nucleotides, the CDR3 is TGTGCCAGCAGTCTAACGGGCAGGGCTGGAAACACCATATATTTT. Residues: CASSLTGRAGNTIYF. V and J are TRBV28 and TRBJ1-3; weak D call: TRBD1 (5 bases). The CDR3 loop spans 15 amino acids. V lost 5 bases and J lost 2, with 13 bases in between. Germline V lookup: CDR1 MDHEN, CDR2 SYDVKM.

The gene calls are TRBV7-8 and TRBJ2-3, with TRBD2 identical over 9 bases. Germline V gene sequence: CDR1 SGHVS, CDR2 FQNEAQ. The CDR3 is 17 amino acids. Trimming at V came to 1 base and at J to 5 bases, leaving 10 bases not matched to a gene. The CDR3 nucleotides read TGTGCCAGCAGCTTAGGGGGAGCGGGGGGTTCCCTAGATACGCAGTATTTT. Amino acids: CASSLGGAGGSLDTQYF.

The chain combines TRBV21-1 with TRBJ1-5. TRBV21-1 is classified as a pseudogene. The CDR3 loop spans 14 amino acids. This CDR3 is CARAGGQANQPQHF. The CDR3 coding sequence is TGTGCCCGGGCGGGGGGGCAGGCCAATCAGCCCCAGCATTTT.